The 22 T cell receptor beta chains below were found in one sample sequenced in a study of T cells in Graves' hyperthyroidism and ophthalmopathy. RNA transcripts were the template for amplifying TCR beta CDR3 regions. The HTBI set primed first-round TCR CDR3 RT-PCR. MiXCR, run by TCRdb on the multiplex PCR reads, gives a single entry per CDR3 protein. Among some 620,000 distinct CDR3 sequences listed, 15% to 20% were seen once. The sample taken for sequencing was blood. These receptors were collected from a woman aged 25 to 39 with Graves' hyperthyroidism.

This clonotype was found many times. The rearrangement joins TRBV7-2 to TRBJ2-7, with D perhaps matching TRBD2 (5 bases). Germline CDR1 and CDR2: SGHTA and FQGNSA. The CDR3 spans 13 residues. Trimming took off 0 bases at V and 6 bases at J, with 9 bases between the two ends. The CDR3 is CASSLARGSEQYF. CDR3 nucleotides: TGTGCCAGCAGCTTAGCGCGAGGGAGCGAGCAGTACTTC. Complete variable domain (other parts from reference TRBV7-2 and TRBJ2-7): GAGVSQSPSNKVTEKGKDVELRCDPISGHTALYWYRQSLGQGLEFLIYFQGNSAPDKSGLPSDRFSAERTGGSVSTLTIQRTQQEDSAVYLCASSLARGSEQYFGPGTRLTVT.

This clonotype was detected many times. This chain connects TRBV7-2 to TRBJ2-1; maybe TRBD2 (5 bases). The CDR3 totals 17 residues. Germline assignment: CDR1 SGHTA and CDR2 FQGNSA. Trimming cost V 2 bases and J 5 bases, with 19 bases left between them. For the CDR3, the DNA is TGTGCCAGCAGCTTATCGTGGCGTGAGGGCAGAAACAATGAGCAGTTCTTC. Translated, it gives CASSLSWREGRNNEQFF.

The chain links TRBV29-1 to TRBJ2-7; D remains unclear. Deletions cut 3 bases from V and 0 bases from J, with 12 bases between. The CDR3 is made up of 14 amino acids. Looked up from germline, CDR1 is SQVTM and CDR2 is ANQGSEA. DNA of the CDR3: TGCAGCGTTGAGGTCCAACTAAGCTCCTACGAGCAGTACTTC. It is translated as CSVEVQLSSYEQYF.

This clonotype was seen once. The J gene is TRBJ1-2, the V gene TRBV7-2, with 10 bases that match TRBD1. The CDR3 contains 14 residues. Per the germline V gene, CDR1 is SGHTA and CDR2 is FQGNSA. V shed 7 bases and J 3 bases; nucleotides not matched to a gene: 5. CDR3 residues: CASTPGQGYYGYTF. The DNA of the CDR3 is TGTGCCAGCACCCCGGGACAGGGGTACTATGGCTACACCTTC.

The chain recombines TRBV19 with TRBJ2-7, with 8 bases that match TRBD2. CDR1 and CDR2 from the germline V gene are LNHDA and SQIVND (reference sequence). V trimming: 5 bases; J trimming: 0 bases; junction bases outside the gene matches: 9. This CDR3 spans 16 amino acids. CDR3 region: CASSSVKRESSYEQYF. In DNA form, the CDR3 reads TGTGCCAGTAGTTCCGTTAAGCGGGAGAGCTCCTACGAGCAGTACTTC.

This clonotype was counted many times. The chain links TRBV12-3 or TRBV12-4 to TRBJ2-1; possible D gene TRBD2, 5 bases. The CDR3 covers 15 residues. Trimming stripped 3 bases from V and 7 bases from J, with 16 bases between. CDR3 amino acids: CASSLWVSRGNEQFF. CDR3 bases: TGTGCCAGCAGTTTGTGGGTCTCCCGGGGAAATGAGCAGTTCTTC.

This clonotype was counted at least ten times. CDR3 coding DNA: TGTGCCAGCAGTCCCGGGACCGTAAACACCATATATTTT. Translation: CASSPGTVNTIYF. The chain recombines TRBV28 with TRBJ1-3; D perhaps matches TRBD1 (5 bases). CDR1 is MDHEN and CDR2 is SYDVKM in the germline V gene. CDR3 length: 13 amino acids. V lost 5 bases to trimming and J lost 6 bases, with 11 bases between them. Looking up the rest from reference TRBV28 and TRBJ1-3 gives the full variable domain: DVKVTQSSRYLVKRTGEKVFLECVQDMDHENMFWYRQDPGLGLRLIYFSYDVKMKEKGDIPEGYSVSREKKERFSLILESASTNQTSMYLCASSPGTVNTIYFGEGSWLTVV.

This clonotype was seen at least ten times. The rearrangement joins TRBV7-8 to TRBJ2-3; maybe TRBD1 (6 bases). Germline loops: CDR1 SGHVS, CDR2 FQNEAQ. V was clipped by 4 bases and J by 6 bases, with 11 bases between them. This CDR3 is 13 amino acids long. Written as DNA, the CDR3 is TGTGCCAGCAGCTCGACAGGTAGTGATACGCAGTATTTT. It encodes CASSSTGSDTQYF.

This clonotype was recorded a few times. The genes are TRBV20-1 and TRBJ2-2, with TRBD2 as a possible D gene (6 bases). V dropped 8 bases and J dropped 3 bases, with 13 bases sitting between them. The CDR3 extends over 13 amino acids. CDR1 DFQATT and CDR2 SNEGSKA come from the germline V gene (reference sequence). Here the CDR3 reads CSIGSEDTGELFF. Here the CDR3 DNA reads TGCAGTATCGGGAGTGAGGACACCGGGGAGCTGTTTTTT.

CDR3 bases: TGTGCCAGCAGCTACCGGGACAGGGAACCCGTTCCCTACGAGCAGTACTTC. Encoded protein: CASSYRDREPVPYEQYF. The chain employs TRBV3-1 and TRBJ2-7; the match to TRBD1 covers 9 bases. CDR3 size: 17 residues. V shed 5 bases, J shed 2 bases, and the junction held 13 bases outside the gene matches. Germline V lookup: CDR1 LGHDT, CDR2 YNNKEL (reference sequence).

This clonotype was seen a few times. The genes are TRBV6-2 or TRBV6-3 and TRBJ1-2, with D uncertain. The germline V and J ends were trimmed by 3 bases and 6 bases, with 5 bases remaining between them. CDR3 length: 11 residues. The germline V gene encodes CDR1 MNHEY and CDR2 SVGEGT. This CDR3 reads CASSYIDGYTF. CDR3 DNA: TGTGCCAGCAGTTATATAGATGGCTACACCTTC.

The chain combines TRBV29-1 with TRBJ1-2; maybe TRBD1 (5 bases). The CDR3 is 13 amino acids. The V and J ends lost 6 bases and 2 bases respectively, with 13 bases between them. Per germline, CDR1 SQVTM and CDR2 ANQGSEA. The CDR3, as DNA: TGCAGCGTGACGACAGAACTAAACTATGGCTACACCTTC. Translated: CSVTTELNYGYTF.

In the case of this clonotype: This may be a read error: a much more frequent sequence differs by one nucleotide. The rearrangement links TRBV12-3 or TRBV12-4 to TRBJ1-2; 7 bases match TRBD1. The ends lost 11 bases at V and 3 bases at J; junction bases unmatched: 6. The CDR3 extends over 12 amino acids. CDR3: CARLGTDYGYTF. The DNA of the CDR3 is TGTGCCCGCCTGGGGACAGACTATGGCTACACCTTC.

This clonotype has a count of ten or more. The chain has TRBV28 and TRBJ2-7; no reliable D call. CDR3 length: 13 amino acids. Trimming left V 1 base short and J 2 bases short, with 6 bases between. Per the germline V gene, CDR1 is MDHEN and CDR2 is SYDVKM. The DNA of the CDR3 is TGTGCCAGCAGTTTATCCATTACCTACGAGCAGTACTTC. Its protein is CASSLSITYEQYF.

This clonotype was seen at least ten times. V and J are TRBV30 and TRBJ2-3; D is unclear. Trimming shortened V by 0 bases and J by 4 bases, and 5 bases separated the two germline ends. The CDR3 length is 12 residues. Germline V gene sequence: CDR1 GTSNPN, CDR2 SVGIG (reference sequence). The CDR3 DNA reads TGTGCCTGGAGTGTAATAGCAGATACGCAGTATTTT. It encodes CAWSVIADTQYF. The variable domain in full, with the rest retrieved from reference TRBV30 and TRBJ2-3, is SQTIHQWPATLVQPVGSPLSLECTVEGTSNPNLYWYRQAAGRGLQLLFYSVGIGQISSEVPQNLSASRPQDRQFILSSKKLLLSDSGFYLCAWSVIADTQYFGPGTRLTVL.

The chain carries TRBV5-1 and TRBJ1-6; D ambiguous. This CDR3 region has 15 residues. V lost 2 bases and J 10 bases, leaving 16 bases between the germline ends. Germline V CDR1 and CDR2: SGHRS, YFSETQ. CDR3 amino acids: CASSLNLGTQSPLHF. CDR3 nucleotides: TGCGCCAGCAGCTTAAATTTAGGAACTCAATCACCCCTCCACTTT. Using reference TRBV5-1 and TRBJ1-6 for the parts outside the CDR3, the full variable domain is KAGVTQTPRYLIKTRGQQVTLSCSPISGHRSVSWYQQTPGQGLQFLFEYFSETQRNKGNFPGRFSGRQFSNSRSEMNVSTLELGDSALYLCASSLNLGTQSPLHFGNGTRLTVT.

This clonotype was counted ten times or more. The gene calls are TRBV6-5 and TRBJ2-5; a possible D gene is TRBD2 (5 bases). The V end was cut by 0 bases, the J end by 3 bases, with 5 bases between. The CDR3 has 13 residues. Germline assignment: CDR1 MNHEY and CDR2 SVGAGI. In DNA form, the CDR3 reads TGTGCCAGCAGTTACTCGAGGGAAGAGACCCAGTACTTC. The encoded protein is CASSYSREETQYF.

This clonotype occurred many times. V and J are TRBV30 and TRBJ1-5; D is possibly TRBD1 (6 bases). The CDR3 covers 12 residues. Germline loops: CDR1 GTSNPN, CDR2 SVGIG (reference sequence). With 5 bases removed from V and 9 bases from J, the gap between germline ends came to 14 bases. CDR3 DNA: TGTGCCTGGGGGGACACCGGCAGGCCCCAGCATTTT. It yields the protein CAWGDTGRPQHF.

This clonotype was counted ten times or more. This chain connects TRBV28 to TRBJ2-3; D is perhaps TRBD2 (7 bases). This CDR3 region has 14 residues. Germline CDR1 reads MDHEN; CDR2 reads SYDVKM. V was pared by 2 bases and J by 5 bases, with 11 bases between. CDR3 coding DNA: TGTGCCAGCAGTTTAGGGGGGGCCGGAGATACGCAGTATTTT. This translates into CASSLGGAGDTQYF.

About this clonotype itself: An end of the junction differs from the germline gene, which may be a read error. DNA of the CDR3: TGTGCCAGCTCGGACTCCCCGTACAATGAGCGGTTCTTC. Its translation is CASSDSPYNERFF. The chain joins TRBV5-6 to TRBJ2-1; tentatively, D is TRBD2 (5 bases). The CDR3 is 13 residues long. The germline gives CDR1 SGHDT, CDR2 YYEEEE.

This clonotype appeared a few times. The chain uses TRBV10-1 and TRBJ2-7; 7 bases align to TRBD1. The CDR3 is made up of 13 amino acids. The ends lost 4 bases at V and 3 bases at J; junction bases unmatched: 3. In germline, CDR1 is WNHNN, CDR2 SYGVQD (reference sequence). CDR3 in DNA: TGCGCCAGCAGTGTAAGGACAGGCTACGAGCAGTACTTC. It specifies CASSVRTGYEQYF.

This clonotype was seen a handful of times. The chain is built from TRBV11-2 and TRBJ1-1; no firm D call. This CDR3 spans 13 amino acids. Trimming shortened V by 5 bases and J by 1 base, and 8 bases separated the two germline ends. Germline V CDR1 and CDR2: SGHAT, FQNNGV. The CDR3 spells CASSITENTEAFF. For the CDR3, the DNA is TGTGCCAGCAGCATAACAGAGAACACTGAAGCTTTCTTT.